In its sample, the clone carrying this T cell receptor beta chain was seen a few times. Its antigen is as yet unknown. These data are taken from a study of cytomegalovirus exposure and HLA in healthy donors. The primer mix had 60 Vbeta and 13 Jbeta primers. This table comes from immunoSEQ multiplex PCR, and its TCRdb copy is limited to in-frame clones, with some not included. Of fewer than 150,000 clones listed, 78% are singletons. General study points: Prior analysis indicated that the majority of TCR beta V segments exhibited productivity approximately 90% or approximately 30% of the time.

This CDR3 has 17 residues. Germline V gives CDR1 SGHRS, CDR2 YFSETQ. V shed 2 bases and J 1 base; nucleotides not matched to a gene: 10. This sequence joins TRBV5-1 and TRBJ1-1; 8 nucleotides match TRBD1. The sequence was obtained from a male donor in good health and CMV-seronegative. Sequences were obtained from PBMCs. CDR3 sequence (DNA): TGCGCCAGCAGCTTTACAGGGGGAGGCTCCTGGAACACTGAAGCTTTCTTT. This encodes CASSFTGGGSWNTEAFF.